A single sample gave rise to the 9 T cell receptor beta chains below, sequenced in a study of metastatic and nonmetastatic thyroid tumors. MiXCR reprocessed the PCR reads for TCRdb. The sample records about 49,000 clones, approximately 20% being singletons. Before thyroid surgery, none of the patients had received any treatment. The sample consisted of blood. The receptors stem from a female donor with papillary thyroid cancer or a benign thyroid nodule (not recorded which). Some clones in this sample may be carry-over from other donors' samples.

The chain combines TRBV18 with TRBJ1-2; D is possibly TRBD1 (5 bases). CDR1 is KGHSH and CDR2 is LQKENI in the germline V gene. Deletions cut 3 bases from V and 2 bases from J, with 10 bases between. This CDR3 is built from 14 residues. The CDR3 protein is CASSPAGPNYGYTF. The CDR3 bases are TGTGCCAGCTCACCGGCGGGGCCGAACTATGGCTACACCTTC.

This clone has only one observation. Other DNA sequences from this sample encode an identical CDR3 as well. The rearrangement joins TRBV19 to TRBJ1-2; D not resolved. Deletions cut 6 bases from V and 0 bases from J, with 17 bases between. The CDR3 length is 16 residues. CDR1 is LNHDA, CDR2 SQIVND, per germline (reference sequence). CDR3 loop: CASRPVWTAANYGYTF. The CDR3 DNA sequence: TGTGCCAGTAGGCCAGTTTGGACTGCCGCTAACTATGGCTACACCTTC.

V gene TRBV20-1 combines with J gene TRBJ2-7, with 7 bases fitting TRBD2. This CDR3 is built from 16 residues. Germline values: CDR1 DFQATT, CDR2 SNEGSKA (reference sequence). V shed 5 bases, J shed 7 bases, and the junction held 20 bases outside the gene matches. The CDR3: CSAGGPSGGAPVEQYF. DNA of the CDR3: TGCAGTGCTGGGGGTCCCTCGGGGGGAGCCCCGGTAGAGCAGTACTTC.

This clone was observed at least ten times. The V gene is TRBV12-5, the J gene TRBJ1-4; 9 positions agree with TRBD1. The CDR3 loop spans 14 amino acids. V shed 6 bases and J 8 bases; nucleotides not matched to a gene: 7. CDR1 is LGHNT, CDR2 FRNRAP, per germline. CDR3 sequence (DNA): TGTGCTAGTGGGTCCGGGACAGGGAGGGAAAAACTGTTTTTT. Protein product: CASGSGTGREKLFF. Supplemented by reference TRBV12-5 and TRBJ1-4, the full variable domain reads DARVTQTPRHKVTEMGQEVTMRCQPILGHNTVFWYRQTMMQGLELLAYFRNRAPLDDSGMPKDRFSAEMPDATLATLKIQPSEPRDSAVYFCASGSGTGREKLFFGSGTQLSVL.

This clone has ten or more counts. The V and J genes are TRBV19 and TRBJ1-2; unclear D gene. This CDR3 has 12 amino acids. CDR1 is LNHDA, CDR2 SQIVND, per germline (reference sequence). Trimming shortened V by 6 bases and J by 4 bases, and 9 bases separated the two germline ends. The CDR3 loop is CASRPEGYGYTF. The CDR3 nucleotides read TGTGCCAGTAGACCGGAGGGCTATGGCTACACCTTC.

As regards this clone: A much larger clone differs from this one at a single base, so this may be a read error. Other nucleotide sequences in the sample specify the same CDR3. V usage is TRBV3-1 and J usage is TRBJ1-3; maybe TRBD1 (6 bases). The germline gives CDR1 LGHDT, CDR2 YNNKEL (reference sequence). The CDR3 covers 16 residues. The CDR3 coding sequence is TGTGCCAGCAGCCAAGATTTAGGGGGTTACGGAAATACCATATATTTT. The encoded protein is CASSQDLGGYGNTIYF.

There are many counts of this clone. This chain uses TRBV29-1 with TRBJ1-1; D gene unclear. The length of the CDR3 is 12 residues. The V end was cut by 4 bases, the J end by 5 bases, with 11 bases between. The V gene's germline CDR1 is SQVTM and CDR2 ANQGSEA. CDR3: CSVVQRRTEAFF. The CDR3 coding sequence is TGCAGCGTTGTACAGAGAAGAACTGAAGCTTTCTTT.

V is TRBV7-6 and J is TRBJ1-1; D gene unclear. Germline CDR1 and CDR2: SGHVS and FNYEAQ. V lost 8 bases and J lost 1, with 11 bases in between. The CDR3 sequence is 13 residues long. The CDR3 DNA sequence: TGTGCCAGCCGTAAAGAAGGGAACACTGAAGCTTTCTTT. Translated, it gives CASRKEGNTEAFF.

There are many counts of this clone. The rearrangement links TRBV5-4 to TRBJ2-7, with no clear D. The germline gives CDR1 SGHNT, CDR2 YYREEE (reference sequence). Trimming pared 1 base from V and 2 bases from J, leaving 10 bases between. This CDR3 is built from 14 residues. CDR3 in amino acids: CASSLFNSAYEQYF. For the CDR3, the DNA is TGTGCCAGCAGCTTGTTTAACAGTGCCTACGAGCAGTACTTC.